This is a list of T cell receptor beta chains from one sample in a study of memory CD4+ T cells and cytomegalovirus serostatus. TCRdb's copy holds only in-frame clones and misses some; the assay was immunoSEQ multiplex PCR. Here the sample spans 56,000 or so clones, roughly 75% being singletons. The sample was memory CD4+ T cells from blood. The receptors shown here come from an adult in good health and CMV-seronegative. Some clones in this sample may be carry-over from other donors' samples. Each CDR3 is given with its conserved first and last residue. The D gene is left open where the match is weak. A row's size may be missing; if present it is once, few, many or a size class.

TRBD2 | TRBJ2-3 | - | TRBV7-8 | TGTGCCAGCCATCCTCGGGGGGGGATCAGCGATACGCAGTATTTT | CASHPRGGISDTQYF
- | TRBJ1-2 | few | TRBV7-9 | TGTGCCAGCAGCGCCCGCGGACAGAGGCTTGGCTACACCTTC | CASSARGQRLGYTF
TRBD2 | TRBJ2-1 | - | TRBV4-3 | TGCGCCAGCAGCGACGGACTAGCGGGAGGTGAGCAGTTCTTC | CASSDGLAGGEQFF
- | TRBJ2-3 | - | TRBV5-1 | TGCGCCAGCAGCTCTTTCCGGGACAGCACAGATACGCAGTATTTT | CASSSFRDSTDTQYF
- | TRBJ1-6 | - | TRBV7-9 | TGTGCCAGCAGCTCGACAGGTTCACCCCTCCACTTT | CASSSTGSPLHF
- | TRBJ2-3 | - | TRBV2 | TGTGCCAGCACCAAATTGTTCACAGATACGCAGTATTTT | CASTKLFTDTQYF
TRBD1 | TRBJ1-1 | - | TRBV6-5 | TGTGCCAGCAGTTACAGGGGACAGGGAGTCGCTGAAGCTTTCTTT | CASSYRGQGVAEAFF
- | TRBJ2-7 | - | TRBV4-1 | TGCGCCAGCAGCCAAGCCCTGTTCGGATTCTCCGGGACAAAGCAAAAGTACTTC | CASSQALFGFSGTKQKYF
- | TRBJ2-5 | - | TRBV4-2 | TGTGCCAGCAGCCACTTGGGGGAGAGGGGGGAGACCCAGTACTTC | CASSHLGERGETQYF
- | TRBJ2-7 | - | TRBV2 | TGTGCCAGCAGTGTCCCGCCTTGGGCCTACGAGCAGTACTTC | CASSVPPWAYEQYF
- | TRBJ2-2 | - | TRBV6-1 | TGTGCCAGCCAGACAGATTTGAACACCGGGGAGCTGTTTTTT | CASQTDLNTGELFF
- | TRBJ1-1 | - | TRBV5-4 | TGTGCCAGCAGCTTGGTCGGGAGCGCTGAAGCTTTCTTT | CASSLVGSAEAFF
- | TRBJ1-4 | - | TRBV4-3 | TGCGCCAGCAGCCAGGGGCCCTATCGGGAAAAACTGTTTTTT | CASSQGPYREKLFF
- | TRBJ1-2 | - | TRBV29-1 | TGCAGCGTTGCACGGAGTAACTATGGCTACACCTTC | CSVARSNYGYTF
- | TRBJ2-1 | - | TRBV14 | TGTGCCAGCAGCCAAGATCTCACTAGCTTTCGGTTCTTC | CASSQDLTSFRFF
- | TRBJ2-2 | - | TRBV30 | TGTGCCTGGAGTATTCCCGGGACGGTGAACACCGGGGAGCTGTTTTTT | CAWSIPGTVNTGELFF
- | TRBJ1-2 | - | TRBV7-2 | TGTGCCAGCAGCCCAATTCTACCCGGCTACACCTTC | CASSPILPGYTF
TRBD1 | TRBJ1-4 | - | TRBV19 | TGTGCCAGTAGCGGACAGGGGGCGAGGAATGAAAAACTGTTTTTT | CASSGQGARNEKLFF
- | TRBJ2-7 | - | TRBV9 | TGTGCCAGCAGCCCCGCGGGGGCCTCCTACGAGCAGTACTTC | CASSPAGASYEQYF
- | TRBJ2-7 | - | TRBV7-2 | TGTGCCAGCAGCTTAGTAGGGGTCGAGCAGTACTTC | CASSLVGVEQYF
TRBD1 | TRBJ2-7 | - | TRBV5-6 | TGTGCCAGCAGCTTCGGACAGGGACGCTACGAGCAGTACTTC | CASSFGQGRYEQYF
- | TRBJ1-3 | - | TRBV30 | TGTGCCTGGAAGGGGCCCGACAGACACACCATATATTTT | CAWKGPDRHTIYF
TRBD2 | TRBJ2-1 | - | TRBV6-5 | TGTGCCAGCAGTTCCCCTAGCGGGGGACGGGAGCAGTTCTTC | CASSSPSGGREQFF
- | TRBJ1-4 | - | TRBV27 | TGTGCCAGCAGTTTATGGGTGACAGGAAAACTGTTTTTT | CASSLWVTGKLFF
- | TRBJ2-6 | - | TRBV11-2 | TGTGCCAGCAGCCACCCCCGGAGGGAAATTCGAGGGGCCAACGTCCTGACTTTC | CASSHPRREIRGANVLTF
- | TRBJ1-2 | - | TRBV10-2 | TGCGCCAGCAGCGAACAGACCTACTATGGCTACACCTTC | CASSEQTYYGYTF
TRBD2 | TRBJ2-1 | - | TRBV10-1 | TGCGCCAGCAGTGAGTCGGGACTAGCCTATGAGCAGTTCTTC | CASSESGLAYEQFF
- | TRBJ2-3 | - | TRBV11-2 | TGTGCCAGCAGCTTAGTTCTACTCACAGATACGCAGTATTTT | CASSLVLLTDTQYF
- | TRBJ1-1 | once | TRBV7-8 | TGTGCCAGCAGCTTTGCCGGGGCCCAAGAGGGCACTGAAGCTTTCTTT | CASSFAGAQEGTEAFF
TRBD2 | TRBJ2-7 | - | TRBV4-1 | TGCGCCAGCAGCCAATGGGGATCTAGCGGGAGCTACGAGCAGTACTTC | CASSQWGSSGSYEQYF
- | TRBJ1-6 | - | TRBV5-1 | TGCGCCAGCAGCTTGTATATTGGGGGGAGCTCCTATAATTCACCCCTCCACTTT | CASSLYIGGSSYNSPLHF
TRBD2 | TRBJ2-7 | - | TRBV30 | TGTGCCTGGAGTGCAGGACTAGATGACTCCTACGAGCAGTACTTC | CAWSAGLDDSYEQYF
TRBD1 | TRBJ2-7 | - | TRBV27 | TGTGCCAGCAGATTCCGGGACAGAGTCTACGAGCAGTACTTC | CASRFRDRVYEQYF
- | TRBJ2-3 | - | TRBV29-1 | TGCAGCGTTGAAAGGGAGACCAATACGCAGTATTTT | CSVERETNTQYF
- | TRBJ1-1 | - | TRBV7-2 | TGTGCCAGCAGCTTAGGCAGGGTGACTGAAGCTTTCTTT | CASSLGRVTEAFF
TRBD1 | TRBJ1-1 | - | TRBV7-9 | TGTGCCAGCAGCTTAGAGTGGTGGGACAGGAACACTGAAGCTTTCTTT | CASSLEWWDRNTEAFF
- | TRBJ1-2 | - | TRBV28 | TGTGCCAGCAGTTTGGGGTCTAACTATGGCTACACCTTC | CASSLGSNYGYTF
TRBD2 | TRBJ2-3 | - | TRBV4-1 | TGCGCCAGCAGCCGCGGACTAGCGGGCGCAGATACGCAGTATTTT | CASSRGLAGADTQYF
TRBD1 | TRBJ2-7 | - | TRBV19 | TGTGCCAGTAGTAGACAGGGATTCGGCGAGCAGTACTTC | CASSRQGFGEQYF
TRBD2 | TRBJ2-5 | - | TRBV7-2 | TGTGCCAGCAGCCCCTCCCGGGGACTAGCGGGAATTGTAGAGACCCAGTACTTC | CASSPSRGLAGIVETQYF
TRBD1 | TRBJ1-2 | - | TRBV28 | TGTGCCAGTCTTTCCCCGGGACAGTTACCCTATGGCTACACCTTC | CASLSPGQLPYGYTF
- | TRBJ2-6 | - | TRBV7-2 | TGTGCCAGCAGCGGAGTGGGGTCCGGGGCCAACGTCCTGACTTTC | CASSGVGSGANVLTF
- | TRBJ1-1 | - | TRBV6-1 | TGTGCCAGCAGCCTCTATGGGGGTTCGAACACTGAAGCTTTCTTT | CASSLYGGSNTEAFF
- | TRBJ1-5 | - | TRBV6-6 | TGTGCCAGCTCCAGGGGCAGGGTAGGCAATCAGCCCCAGCATTTT | CASSRGRVGNQPQHF
- | TRBJ1-3 | - | TRBV6-1 | TGTGCCAGCAGTGAATGGTTTTTAGGCAGGGGATTGGGCTCTGGAAACACCATATATTTT | CASSEWFLGRGLGSGNTIYF
TRBD1 | TRBJ1-2 | - | TRBV9 | TGTGCCAGCAGCCCCGGGACAGGGAGGGCGAGGGACTATGGCTACACCTTC | CASSPGTGRARDYGYTF